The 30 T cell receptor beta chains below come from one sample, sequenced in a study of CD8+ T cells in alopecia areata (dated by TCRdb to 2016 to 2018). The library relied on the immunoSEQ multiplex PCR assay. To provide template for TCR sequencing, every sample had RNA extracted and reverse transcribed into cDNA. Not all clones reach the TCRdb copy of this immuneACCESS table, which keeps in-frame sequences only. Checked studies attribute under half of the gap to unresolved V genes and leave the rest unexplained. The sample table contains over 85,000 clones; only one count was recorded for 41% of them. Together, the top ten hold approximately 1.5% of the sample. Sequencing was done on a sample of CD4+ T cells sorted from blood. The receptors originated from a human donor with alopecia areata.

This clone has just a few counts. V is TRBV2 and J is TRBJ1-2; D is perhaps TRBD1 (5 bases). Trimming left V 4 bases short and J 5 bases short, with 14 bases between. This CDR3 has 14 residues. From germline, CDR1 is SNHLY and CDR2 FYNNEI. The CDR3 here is CASSVSQGGYGYTF. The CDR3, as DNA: TGTGCCAGCAGTGTAAGCCAGGGCGGATATGGCTACACCTTC.

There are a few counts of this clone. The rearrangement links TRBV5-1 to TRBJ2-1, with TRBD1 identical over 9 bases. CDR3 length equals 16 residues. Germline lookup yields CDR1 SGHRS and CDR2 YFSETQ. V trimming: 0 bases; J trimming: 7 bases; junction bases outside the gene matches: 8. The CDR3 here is CASSLAMTGGLNEQFF. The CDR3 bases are TGCGCCAGCAGCTTGGCCATGACAGGGGGTTTGAATGAGCAGTTCTTC. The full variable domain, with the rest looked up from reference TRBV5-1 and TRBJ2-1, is KAGVTQTPRYLIKTRGQQVTLSCSPISGHRSVSWYQQTPGQGLQFLFEYFSETQRNKGNFPGRFSGRQFSNSRSEMNVSTLELGDSALYLCASSLAMTGGLNEQFFGPGTRLTVL.

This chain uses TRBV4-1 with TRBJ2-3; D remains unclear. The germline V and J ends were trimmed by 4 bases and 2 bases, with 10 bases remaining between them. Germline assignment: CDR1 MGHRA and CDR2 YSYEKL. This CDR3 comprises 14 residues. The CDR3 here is CASSLTVVTDTQYF. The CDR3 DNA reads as TGCGCCAGCAGCCTTACAGTGGTCACAGATACGCAGTATTTT.

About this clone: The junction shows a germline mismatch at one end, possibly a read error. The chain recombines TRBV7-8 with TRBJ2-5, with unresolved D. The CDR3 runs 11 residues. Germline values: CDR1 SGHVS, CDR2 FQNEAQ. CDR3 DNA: TGTGCCAGCAGCTCAGGACCGACCGGGCACTTC. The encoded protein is CASSSGPTGHF.

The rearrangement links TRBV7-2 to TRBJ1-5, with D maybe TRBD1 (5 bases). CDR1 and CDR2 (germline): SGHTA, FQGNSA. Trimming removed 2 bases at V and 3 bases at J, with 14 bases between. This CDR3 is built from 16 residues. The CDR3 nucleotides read TGTGCCAGCAGCTTATACAGTGACAGTTACAATCAGCCCCAGCATTTT. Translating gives CASSLYSDSYNQPQHF.

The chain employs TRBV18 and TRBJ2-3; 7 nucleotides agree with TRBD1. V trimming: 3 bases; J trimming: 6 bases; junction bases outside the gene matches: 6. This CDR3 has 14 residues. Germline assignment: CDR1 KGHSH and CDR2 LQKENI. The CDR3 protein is CASSPQTGTDTQYF. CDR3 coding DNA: TGTGCCAGCTCACCCCAGACAGGGACCGATACGCAGTATTTT.

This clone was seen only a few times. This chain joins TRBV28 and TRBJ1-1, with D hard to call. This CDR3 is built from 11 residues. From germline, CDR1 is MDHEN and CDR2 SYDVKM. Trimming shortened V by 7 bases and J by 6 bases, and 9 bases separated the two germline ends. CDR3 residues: CASISPAEAFF. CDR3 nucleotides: TGTGCCAGCATTAGTCCGGCTGAAGCTTTCTTT.

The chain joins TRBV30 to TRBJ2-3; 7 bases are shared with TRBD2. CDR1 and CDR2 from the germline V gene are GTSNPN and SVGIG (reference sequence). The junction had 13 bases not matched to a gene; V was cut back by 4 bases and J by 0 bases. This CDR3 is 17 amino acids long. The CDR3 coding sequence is TGTGCCTGGAACCGGGACCGGCGGGAGCCGAGCACAGATACGCAGTATTTT. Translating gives CAWNRDRREPSTDTQYF.

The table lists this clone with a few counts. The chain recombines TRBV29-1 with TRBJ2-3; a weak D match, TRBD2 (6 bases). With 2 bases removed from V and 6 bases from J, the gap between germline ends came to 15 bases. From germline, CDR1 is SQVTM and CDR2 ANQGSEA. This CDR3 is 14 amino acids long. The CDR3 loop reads CSVESGVEGDTQYF. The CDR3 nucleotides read TGCAGCGTTGAATCGGGGGTAGAAGGGGATACGCAGTATTTT.

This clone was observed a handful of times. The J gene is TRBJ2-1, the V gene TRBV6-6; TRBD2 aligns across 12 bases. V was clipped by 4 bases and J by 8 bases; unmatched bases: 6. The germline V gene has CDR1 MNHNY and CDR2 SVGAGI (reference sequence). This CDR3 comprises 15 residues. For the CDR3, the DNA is TGTGCCAGCAGTTTCAGACTAGCGGGGGTCGATGAGCAGTTCTTC. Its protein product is CASSFRLAGVDEQFF.

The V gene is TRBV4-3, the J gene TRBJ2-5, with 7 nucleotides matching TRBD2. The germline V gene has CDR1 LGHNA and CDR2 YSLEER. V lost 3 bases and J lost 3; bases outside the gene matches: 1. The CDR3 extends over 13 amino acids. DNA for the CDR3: TGCGCCAGCAGCCATGGGGGGGAAGAGACCCAGTACTTC. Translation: CASSHGGEETQYF.

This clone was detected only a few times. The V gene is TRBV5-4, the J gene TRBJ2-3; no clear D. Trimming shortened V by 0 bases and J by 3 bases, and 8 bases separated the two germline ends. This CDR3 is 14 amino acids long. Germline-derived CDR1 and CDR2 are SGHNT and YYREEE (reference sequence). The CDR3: CASSLEGLTDTQYF. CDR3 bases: TGTGCCAGCAGCTTGGAGGGTTTGACAGATACGCAGTATTTT.

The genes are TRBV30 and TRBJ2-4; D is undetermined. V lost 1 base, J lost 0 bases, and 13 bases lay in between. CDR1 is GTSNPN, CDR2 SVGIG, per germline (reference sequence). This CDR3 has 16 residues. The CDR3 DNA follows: TGTGCCTGGAGTGGGGGATACCTGATAGCCAAAAACATTCAGTACTTC. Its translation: CAWSGGYLIAKNIQYF. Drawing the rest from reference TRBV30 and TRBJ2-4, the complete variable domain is SQTIHQWPATLVQPVGSPLSLECTVEGTSNPNLYWYRQAAGRGLQLLFYSVGIGQISSEVPQNLSASRPQDRQFILSSKKLLLSDSGFYLCAWSGGYLIAKNIQYFGAGTRLSVL.

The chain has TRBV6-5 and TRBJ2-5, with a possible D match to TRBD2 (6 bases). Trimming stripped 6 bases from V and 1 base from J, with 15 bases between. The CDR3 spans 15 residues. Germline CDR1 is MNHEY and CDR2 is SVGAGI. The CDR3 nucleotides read TGTGCCAGCAGACCCCCTCCGGGGGTCCAAGAGACCCAGTACTTC. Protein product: CASRPPPGVQETQYF.

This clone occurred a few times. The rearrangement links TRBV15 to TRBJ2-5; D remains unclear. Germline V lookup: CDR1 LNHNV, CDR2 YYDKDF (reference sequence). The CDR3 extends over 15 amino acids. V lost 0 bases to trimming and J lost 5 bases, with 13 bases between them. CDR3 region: CATSRDGHRRETQYF. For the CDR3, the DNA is TGTGCCACCAGCAGAGATGGCCACCGTCGGGAGACCCAGTACTTC.

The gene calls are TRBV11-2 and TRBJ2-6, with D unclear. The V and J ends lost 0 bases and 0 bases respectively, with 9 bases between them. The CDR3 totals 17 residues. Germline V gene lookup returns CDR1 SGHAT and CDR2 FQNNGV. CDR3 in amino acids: CASSLDWSSSGANVLTF. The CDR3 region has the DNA TGTGCCAGCAGCTTAGATTGGTCCAGCTCTGGGGCCAACGTCCTGACTTTC.

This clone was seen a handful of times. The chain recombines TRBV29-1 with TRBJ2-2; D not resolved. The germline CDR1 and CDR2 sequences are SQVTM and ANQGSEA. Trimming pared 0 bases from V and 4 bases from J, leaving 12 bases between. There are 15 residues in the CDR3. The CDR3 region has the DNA TGCAGCGTTGAAGAGGACCGAACGGGCACCGGGGAGCTGTTTTTT. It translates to CSVEEDRTGTGELFF.

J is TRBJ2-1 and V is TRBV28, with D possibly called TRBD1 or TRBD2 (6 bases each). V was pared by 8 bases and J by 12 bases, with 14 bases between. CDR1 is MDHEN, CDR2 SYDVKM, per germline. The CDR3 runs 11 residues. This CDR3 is CASGRGPLQFF. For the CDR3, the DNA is TGTGCCAGCGGACGGGGGCCCTTGCAGTTCTTC.

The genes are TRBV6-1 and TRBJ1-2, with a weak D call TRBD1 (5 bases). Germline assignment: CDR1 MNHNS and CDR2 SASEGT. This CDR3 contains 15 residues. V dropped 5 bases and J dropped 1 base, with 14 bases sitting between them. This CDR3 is CASSSYGGVNYGYTF. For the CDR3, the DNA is TGTGCCAGCAGTTCTTACGGGGGTGTTAACTATGGCTACACCTTC.

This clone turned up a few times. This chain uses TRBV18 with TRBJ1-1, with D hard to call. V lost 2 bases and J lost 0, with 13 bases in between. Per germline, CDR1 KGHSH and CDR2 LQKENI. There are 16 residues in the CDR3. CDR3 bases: TGTGCCAGCTCACCAGGAACAGACCTAATGAACACTGAAGCTTTCTTT. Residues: CASSPGTDLMNTEAFF.

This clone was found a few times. CDR3 protein: CSVSIGDTQYF. The CDR3 DNA follows: TGCAGCGTTTCAATAGGCGATACGCAGTATTTT. The chain uses TRBV29-1 and TRBJ2-3; the D is unclear. V was pared by 5 bases and J by 6 bases, with 9 bases between. The CDR3 spans 11 residues. Germline V gene data show CDR1 as SQVTM and CDR2 as ANQGSEA.

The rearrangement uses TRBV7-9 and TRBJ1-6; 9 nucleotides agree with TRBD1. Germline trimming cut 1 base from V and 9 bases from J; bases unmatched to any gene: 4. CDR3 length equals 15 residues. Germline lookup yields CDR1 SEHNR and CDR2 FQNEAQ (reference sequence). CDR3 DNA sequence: TGTGCCAGCAGCTTAGAGACAGGGGGTGCTTCACCCCTCCACTTT. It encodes CASSLETGGASPLHF.

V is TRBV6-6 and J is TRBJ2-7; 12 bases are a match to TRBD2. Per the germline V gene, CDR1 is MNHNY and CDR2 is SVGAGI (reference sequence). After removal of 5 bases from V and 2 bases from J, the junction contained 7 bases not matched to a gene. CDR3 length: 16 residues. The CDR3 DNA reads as TGTGCCAGCAGTCCTACTAGCGGGGGGTTCGCCTACGAGCAGTACTTC. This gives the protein CASSPTSGGFAYEQYF.

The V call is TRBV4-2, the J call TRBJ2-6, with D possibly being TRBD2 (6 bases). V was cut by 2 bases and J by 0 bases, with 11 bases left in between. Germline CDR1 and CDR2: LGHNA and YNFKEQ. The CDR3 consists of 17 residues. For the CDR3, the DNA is TGTGCCAGCAGCCAATCGGGACTTTCCTCTGGGGCCAACGTCCTGACTTTC. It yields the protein CASSQSGLSSGANVLTF.

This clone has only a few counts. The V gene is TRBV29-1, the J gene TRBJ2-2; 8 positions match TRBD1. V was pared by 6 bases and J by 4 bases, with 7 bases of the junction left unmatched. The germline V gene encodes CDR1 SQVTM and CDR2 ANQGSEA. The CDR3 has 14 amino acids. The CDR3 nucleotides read TGCAGCGTCGCCGGGACAGGAGTCACCGGGGAGCTGTTTTTT. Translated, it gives CSVAGTGVTGELFF.

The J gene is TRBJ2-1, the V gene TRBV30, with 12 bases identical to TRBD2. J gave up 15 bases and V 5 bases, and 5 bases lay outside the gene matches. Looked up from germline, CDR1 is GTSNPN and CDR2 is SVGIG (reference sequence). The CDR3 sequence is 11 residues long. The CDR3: CAWRLAGGTFF. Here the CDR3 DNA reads TGTGCCTGGCGGCTAGCGGGAGGGACGTTCTTC.

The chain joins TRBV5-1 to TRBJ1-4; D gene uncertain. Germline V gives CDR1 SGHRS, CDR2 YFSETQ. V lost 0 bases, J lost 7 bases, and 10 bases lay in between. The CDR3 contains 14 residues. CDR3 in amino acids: CASSLGQGSEKLFF. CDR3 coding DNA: TGCGCCAGCAGCTTGGGACAAGGATCTGAAAAACTGTTTTTT.

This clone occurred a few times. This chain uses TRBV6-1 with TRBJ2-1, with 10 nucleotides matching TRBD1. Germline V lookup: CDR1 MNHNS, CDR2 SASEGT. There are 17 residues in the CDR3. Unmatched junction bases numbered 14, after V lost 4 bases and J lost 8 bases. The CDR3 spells CASSGQGAQGILDEQFF. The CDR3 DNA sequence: TGTGCCAGCAGTGGACAGGGGGCGCAGGGGATATTAGATGAGCAGTTCTTC.

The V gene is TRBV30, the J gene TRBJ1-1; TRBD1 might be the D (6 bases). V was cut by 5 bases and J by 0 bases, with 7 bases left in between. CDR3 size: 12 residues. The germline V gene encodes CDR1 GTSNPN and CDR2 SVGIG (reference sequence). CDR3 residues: CAWGQMNTEAFF. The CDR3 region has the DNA TGTGCCTGGGGACAGATGAACACTGAAGCTTTCTTT.

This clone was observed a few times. CDR3 in amino acids: CASSLGRTVYGYTF. In nucleotides, the CDR3 is TGTGCCAGCAGCTTAGGACGGACAGTTTATGGCTACACCTTC. V and J are TRBV7-3 and TRBJ1-2; D possibly corresponds to TRBD1 (6 bases). This CDR3 has 14 residues. Germline V gene lookup returns CDR1 SGHTA and CDR2 FQGTGA. Trimming removed 2 bases at V and 5 bases at J, with 12 bases between.